This entry lists 17 T cell receptor beta chains sequenced from one sample in a study of blood T cell repertoires in COVID-19. Sequencing used immunoSEQ multiplex PCR; TCRdb keeps in-frame clones, though not all of them. The data hold roughly 12,000 clones, with about four fifths observed a single time. The sample taken for sequencing was peripheral blood. Every receptor here comes from a man of 80 years or more with acute or convalescent COVID-19.

V is TRBV11-3 and J is TRBJ2-7; D is perhaps TRBD1 (5 bases). Between the trimmed V and J ends, which lost 5 bases and 5 bases, there was a span of 16 bases. CDR1 is SGHNT and CDR2 is YENEEA in the germline V gene. This CDR3 is built from 14 residues. The CDR3 is CASSPVNGAHEQYF. The CDR3 region has the DNA TGTGCCAGCAGCCCTGTAAATGGGGCCCACGAGCAGTACTTC.

This chain joins TRBV18 and TRBJ1-3; D is possibly TRBD1 (6 bases). The V end was cut by 0 bases, the J end by 1 base, with 10 bases between. Per germline, CDR1 KGHSH and CDR2 LQKENI. The CDR3 spans 16 residues. The CDR3 DNA is TGTGCCAGCTCACCACCGGGACAAAAGTCTGGAAACACCATATATTTT. Translation: CASSPPGQKSGNTIYF.

The rearrangement uses TRBV7-2 and TRBJ1-4; TRBD1 matches at 8 bases. CDR3 size: 15 residues. The germline V gene encodes CDR1 SGHTA and CDR2 FQGNSA. V was clipped by 3 bases and J by 8 bases; unmatched bases: 8. The CDR3 region is CASSFSRTGTEKLFF. DNA for the CDR3: TGTGCCAGCAGCTTCAGTCGGACAGGGACCGAAAAACTGTTTTTT.

A note on this clone: The sample has other DNA sequences that encode this CDR3 too. The chain combines TRBV2 with TRBJ1-2; possible D gene TRBD1, 6 bases. The CDR3 is 14 amino acids. V lost 4 bases and J lost 1, with 10 bases in between. From germline, CDR1 is SNHLY and CDR2 FYNNEI. CDR3 DNA: TGTGCCAGCAGTGTGACAGGTGATAACTATGGCTACACCTTC. This sequence encodes CASSVTGDNYGYTF. Full variable domain (missing parts from reference TRBV2 and TRBJ1-2): EPEVTQTPSHQVTQMGQEVILRCVPISNHLYFYWYRQILGQKVEFLVSFYNNEISEKSEIFDDQFSVERPDGSNFTLKIRSTKLEDSAMYFCASSVTGDNYGYTFGSGTRLTVV.

This chain uses TRBV24-1 with TRBJ1-1; 7 bases align to TRBD1. The CDR3 has 14 residues. J gave up 5 bases and V 7 bases, and 9 bases lay outside the gene matches. Germline CDR1 and CDR2: KGHDR and SFDVKD. This chain's CDR3 is CATRAGGSYTEAFF. For the CDR3, the DNA is TGTGCCACCAGGGCAGGGGGGAGTTATACTGAAGCTTTCTTT.

V and J are TRBV5-1 and TRBJ2-7, with TRBD1 matching over 9 bases. Germline trimming cut 4 bases from V and 12 bases from J; bases unmatched to any gene: 11. Germline CDR1 and CDR2: SGHRS and YFSETQ. The CDR3 runs 13 residues. The CDR3 is CASSTGQGYRAYF. Written as DNA, the CDR3 is TGCGCCAGCAGCACGGGACAGGGTTATCGTGCGTACTTC.

V is TRBV2 and J is TRBJ2-3; the match to TRBD2 covers 10 bases. Looked up from germline, CDR1 is SNHLY and CDR2 is FYNNEI. This CDR3 comprises 15 residues. J lost 6 bases, V lost 7 bases, and 10 bases had no gene match. The CDR3 loop reads CASKSRTSGPDTQYF. DNA of the CDR3: TGTGCCAGCAAGTCCAGGACTAGCGGTCCCGATACGCAGTATTTT.

The DNA for the CDR3 is TGCGCCAGCAGCCAACACACCGGGACTAACACCGGGGAGCTGTTTTTT. The encoded protein is CASSQHTGTNTGELFF. The rearrangement links TRBV4-3 to TRBJ2-2; the D gene is possibly TRBD2 (6 bases). V was clipped by 2 bases and J by 2 bases, with 12 bases between them. The CDR3 has 16 residues. The germline gives CDR1 LGHNA, CDR2 YSLEER.

The chain recombines TRBV24-1 with TRBJ2-5, with 7 bases identical to TRBD2. Germline CDR1 reads KGHDR; CDR2 reads SFDVKD. The J segment lost 3 bases and the V segment lost 4 bases, leaving 4 bases of the junction unmatched. This CDR3 comprises 14 residues. The CDR3 nucleotides are TGTGCCACCAGTGACCACAGCGGGAAAGAGACCCAGTACTTC. Encoded protein: CATSDHSGKETQYF.

The V gene is TRBV6-2 or TRBV6-3, the J gene TRBJ1-1; tentatively, D is TRBD1 (6 bases). The V and J ends lost 7 bases and 4 bases respectively, with 19 bases between them. Germline V CDR1 and CDR2: MNHEY, SVGEGT. CDR3 length equals 15 residues. The CDR3 region has the DNA TGTGCCAGCACCCCCTCAGGCAGGGGACGCACTGAAGCTTTCTTT. Translating it yields CASTPSGRGRTEAFF.

This chain uses TRBV4-2 with TRBJ2-6; TRBD1 aligns across 8 bases. Trimming removed 1 base from V and 3 bases from J; junction bases left unmatched: 8. This CDR3 spans 18 amino acids. CDR1 LGHNA and CDR2 YNFKEQ come from the germline V gene. CDR3 sequence reads: CASSQGAQGADGANVLTF. The CDR3 nucleotides read TGTGCCAGCAGCCAAGGTGCTCAGGGGGCGGATGGGGCCAACGTCCTGACTTTC.

V gene TRBV7-2 combines with J gene TRBJ2-5; D gene unclear. Per germline, CDR1 SGHTA and CDR2 FQGNSA. Trimming took 1 base from V and 5 from J, leaving 11 bases between them. The CDR3 extends over 14 amino acids. The CDR3 coding sequence is TGTGCCAGCAGCTTAGTCAGGTCCCGGGAGACCCAGTACTTC. Translated: CASSLVRSRETQYF.

This chain joins TRBV7-7 and TRBJ2-5, with D uncertain. The CDR3 is 13 amino acids. CDR1 is SSHAT and CDR2 is FNYEAQ in the germline V gene (reference sequence). V gave up 2 bases and J gave up 3 bases, with 7 bases separating them. The CDR3 here is CASSLMAKETQYF. The CDR3 region has the DNA TGTGCCAGCAGCTTAATGGCAAAAGAGACCCAGTACTTC. Variable domain in full (rest from reference TRBV7-7 and TRBJ2-5): GAGVSQSPRYKVTKRGQDVTLRCDPISSHATLYWYQQALGQGPEFLTYFNYEAQPDKSGLPSDRFSAERPEGSISTLTIQRTEQRDSAMYRCASSLMAKETQYFGPGTRLLVL.

CDR3 DNA sequence: TGTGCCAGCAGTTTGCGGGACAGGGCTGGAAACACCATATATTTT. Its protein is CASSLRDRAGNTIYF. V is TRBV28 and J is TRBJ1-3, with 9 bases fitting TRBD1. This CDR3 is 15 amino acids long. After removal of 3 bases from V and 2 bases from J, the junction contained 2 bases not matched to a gene. The germline V gene encodes CDR1 MDHEN and CDR2 SYDVKM.

The chain has TRBV5-1 and TRBJ2-3; 7 bases agree with TRBD1. Germline V gene data show CDR1 as SGHRS and CDR2 as YFSETQ. After removal of 0 bases from V and 0 bases from J, the junction contained 4 bases not matched to a gene. This CDR3 region has 16 residues. The CDR3 here is CASSLDGQASTDTQYF. The CDR3, as DNA: TGCGCCAGCAGCTTGGATGGACAGGCTAGCACAGATACGCAGTATTTT.

This clone was observed a few times. The V call is TRBV5-4, the J call TRBJ1-2; TRBD1 matches 10 bases. The CDR3 contains 15 residues. Germline values: CDR1 SGHNT, CDR2 YYREEE (reference sequence). The V and J ends lost 5 bases and 3 bases, in that order; junction bases with no gene match: 7. The CDR3 bases are TGTGCCAGCAGTTCAGGAGGGACAGGGGACTATGGCTACACCTTC. Translating it yields CASSSGGTGDYGYTF.

This chain connects TRBV18 to TRBJ2-7, with TRBD2 matching 9 bases. The CDR3 length is 17 residues. Trimming took 4 bases from V and 5 from J; bases not matched to a gene: 15. In germline, CDR1 is KGHSH, CDR2 LQKENI. This CDR3 is CASSLTVSGGSSDEQYF. In DNA, the CDR3 is TGTGCCAGCTCACTTACCGTTAGCGGGGGATCCTCTGACGAGCAGTACTTC.